What follows describes a single T cell receptor (beta chain). What it recognizes is unknown. With no exception, relapse followed autologous stem cell transplantation in all patients, and brentuximab vedotin exposure varied. Patients had relapsed/refractory classical Hodgkin lymphoma with complete response, partial response or progressive disease as best response. This sample is part of a study of PD-1 blockade in classical Hodgkin lymphoma. The CDR3 is 16 residues long. The ends were cut back, 0 bases at V and 5 bases at J, with 14 bases in the middle. Germline-derived CDR1 and CDR2 are SGHAT and FQNNGV. Profiling relied on immunoSEQ multiplex PCR, and the TCRdb table lists in-frame clones only, not all of them. The data contain 100,000 to 130,000 clones, 80% to 90% of them singletons. Findings and limits, study-wide: Whoever responded completely had baseline diversity much like that seen in newly diagnosed patients. Whatever underlies the repertoire differences (possibly disease activity or prior therapy) remains undefined. Reported baseline diversity: healthy donors highest, relapsed/refractory patients lowest.

The receptor's source is a human donor with classical Hodgkin lymphoma. V is TRBV11-2 and J is TRBJ2-1, with a possible D match to TRBD2 (5 bases). This specimen consisted of peripheral blood mononuclear cells (PBMCs), obtained before the second cycle of nivolumab. CDR3 DNA: TGTGCCAGCAGCTTAGATCGGGGAGCCGACCACAATGAGCAGTTCTTC. Its translation: CASSLDRGADHNEQFF.